A single sample is the source of the 27 T cell receptor beta chains below, sequenced in a study of T cells in Graves' hyperthyroidism and ophthalmopathy. Amplified TCR beta CDR3 regions came from RNA transcripts. Primed by the HTBI set, a first-round RT-PCR was run on the TCR CDR3. From the multiplex PCR reads, TCRdb called clonotypes with MiXCR, one entry per CDR3 protein. The data show 600,000 or so distinct CDR3 sequences, with 14% seen just once and 6.5% to 9% held by the top ten. The source material was blood. The receptors here all came from a woman aged 18-29 years with Graves' ophthalmopathy.

This clonotype was counted a few times. This chain uses TRBV7-9 with TRBJ2-7; TRBD2 might be the D (5 bases). V lost 2 bases and J 3 bases, leaving 14 bases between the germline ends. The CDR3 is 15 residues long. Per germline, CDR1 SEHNR and CDR2 FQNEAQ (reference sequence). CDR3 DNA: TGTGCCAGCAGCTTAATGGCGGGTGGGCGCTACGAGCAGTACTTC. It specifies CASSLMAGGRYEQYF.

Many counts were recorded for this clonotype. This sequence joins TRBV6-2 or TRBV6-3 and TRBJ1-5; 8 bases agree with TRBD1. Germline V gives CDR1 MNHEY, CDR2 SVGEGT. Trimming removed 7 bases from V and 2 bases from J; junction bases left unmatched: 13. The CDR3 is made up of 17 amino acids. The CDR3 DNA follows: TGTGCCAGCACTTCGAGGGCAGGGGGCTCGGGCAATCAGCCCCAGCATTTT. The encoded protein is CASTSRAGGSGNQPQHF.

This clonotype appeared many times. The rearrangement uses TRBV12-3 or TRBV12-4 and TRBJ1-1, with D tentatively TRBD1 (6 bases). The V gene lost 6 bases and the J gene lost 1 base, with 12 bases spanning the gap. CDR3 length: 14 residues. The CDR3 nucleotides are TGTGCCAGCAGCTTGGGACACCAGAACACTGAAGCTTTCTTT. This gives the protein CASSLGHQNTEAFF.

This clonotype occurred once. The V gene is TRBV14, the J gene TRBJ2-3; the match to TRBD1 covers 9 bases. The V gene's germline CDR1 is SGHDN and CDR2 FVKESK. The CDR3 has 16 residues. V lost 6 bases and J lost 4; bases outside the gene matches: 11. CDR3 in DNA: TGTGCCAGCAGGGTCACAGGGGGCGGATACGCAGATACGCAGTATTTT. Translation gives CASRVTGGGYADTQYF.

V is TRBV4-1 and J is TRBJ2-3; TRBD2 agrees at 8 bases. After removal of 4 bases from V and 6 bases from J, the junction contained 12 bases not matched to a gene. The germline gives CDR1 MGHRA, CDR2 YSYEKL. This CDR3 spans 16 amino acids. CDR3 in amino acids: CASSRFLGLASDTQYF. CDR3 nucleotide sequence: TGCGCCAGCAGCCGATTCCTCGGACTAGCATCCGATACGCAGTATTTT.

This clonotype was counted ten times or more. The chain has TRBV20-1 and TRBJ2-3, with TRBD2 identical over 13 bases. Germline loops: CDR1 DFQATT, CDR2 SNEGSKA (reference sequence). The CDR3 contains 17 residues. Trimming removed 0 bases from V and 3 bases from J; junction bases left unmatched: 6. CDR3 loop: CSARDLLAGGQTDTQYF. The CDR3 DNA is TGCAGTGCTAGAGACTTACTAGCGGGAGGGCAAACAGATACGCAGTATTTT.

This clonotype was seen many times. The rearrangement joins TRBV20-1 to TRBJ1-1, with 9 bases that match TRBD1. In germline, CDR1 is DFQATT, CDR2 SNEGSKA (reference sequence). This CDR3 is built from 14 residues. The J segment lost 4 bases and the V segment lost 7 bases, leaving 10 bases of the junction unmatched. The CDR3 DNA sequence: TGCAGTGTACCCACAGGGGGCGAAATCACTGAAGCTTTCTTT. Protein: CSVPTGGEITEAFF.

This clonotype has at least ten counts. The rearrangement links TRBV6-5 to TRBJ1-1; D might be TRBD1 (5 bases). V lost 2 bases to trimming and J lost 0 bases, with 10 bases between them. The CDR3 runs 15 residues. CDR1 MNHEY and CDR2 SVGAGI come from the germline V gene. DNA for the CDR3: TGTGCCAGCAGTTACCTTCAGGGAGTGAACACTGAAGCTTTCTTT. Amino acid sequence: CASSYLQGVNTEAFF.

This clonotype appeared many times. This rearrangement joins TRBV9 to TRBJ2-3; no clear D. Germline assignment: CDR1 SGDLS and CDR2 YYNGEE. With 3 bases removed from V and 7 bases from J, the gap between germline ends came to 15 bases. The CDR3 length is 14 residues. The CDR3: CASSAQSLDHTQYF. The CDR3 bases are TGTGCCAGCAGCGCCCAGAGCCTCGACCATACGCAGTATTTT.

In this sample, this clonotype turned up many times. DNA of the CDR3: TGTGCCAGCAGAGGGACAGGGCGGACCGGGGAGCTGTTTTTT. It is translated as CASRGTGRTGELFF. The chain couples TRBV28 to TRBJ2-2, with 9 bases matching TRBD1. This CDR3 spans 14 amino acids. Trimming took 6 bases from V and 5 from J; bases not matched to a gene: 4. CDR1 and CDR2 from the germline V gene are MDHEN and SYDVKM.

The sample holds many counts of this clonotype. The V and J genes are TRBV20-1 and TRBJ2-1; 10 bases match TRBD1. Germline-derived CDR1 and CDR2 are DFQATT and SNEGSKA (reference sequence). J gave up 7 bases and V 7 bases, and 13 bases lay outside the gene matches. The CDR3 is 15 amino acids. CDR3 DNA sequence: TGCAGTGTAAGCGGGACAGGGGTGGAAAGGAATGAGCAGTTCTTC. It yields the protein CSVSGTGVERNEQFF.

The chain carries TRBV4-1 and TRBJ2-3; TRBD2 matches 7 bases. Germline values: CDR1 MGHRA, CDR2 YSYEKL. Trimming at V came to 0 bases and at J to 2 bases, leaving 8 bases not matched to a gene. This CDR3 has 17 amino acids. DNA of the CDR3: TGCGCCAGCAGCCAAGAAAGGCTAGCGGCTCCCACAGATACGCAGTATTTT. This sequence encodes CASSQERLAAPTDTQYF.

This clonotype came up many times. The V gene is TRBV6-2 or TRBV6-3, the J gene TRBJ2-1; 12 nucleotides line up with TRBD2. This CDR3 is 20 amino acids long. Germline lookup yields CDR1 MNHEY and CDR2 SVGEGT. Unmatched junction bases numbered 17, after V lost 2 bases and J lost 6 bases. CDR3: CASSYPYYWASGRGANEQFF. CDR3 nucleotides: TGTGCCAGCAGTTACCCATACTATTGGGCTAGCGGGAGGGGAGCCAATGAGCAGTTCTTC.

The chain has TRBV6-1 and TRBJ2-3; D is ambiguous. The closer fit of TRBJ1-5 to the DNA end suggests the J call may be wrong. The CDR3 is 15 residues long. Germline V lookup: CDR1 MNHNS, CDR2 SASEGT. The CDR3 spells CASSELDFHGDTQHF. The CDR3 DNA sequence: TGTGCCAGCAGTGAGCTGGACTTCCACGGGGATACGCAGCATTTT.

This clonotype came up a few times. The chain carries TRBV3-1 and TRBJ2-7, with D perhaps TRBD1 (5 bases). The CDR3 covers 13 residues. V was trimmed by 2 bases and J by 5 bases, leaving 10 bases between them. In germline, CDR1 is LGHDT, CDR2 YNNKEL (reference sequence). CDR3 loop: CASSQQGTHEQYF. For the CDR3, the DNA is TGTGCCAGCAGCCAACAGGGAACGCACGAGCAGTACTTC.

This clonotype was picked up a small number of times. The V gene is TRBV3-1, the J gene TRBJ1-5; tentative D call: TRBD1 (5 bases). Germline-derived CDR1 and CDR2 are LGHDT and YNNKEL (reference sequence). V was shortened by 5 bases and J by 0 bases, with 17 bases between the two germline ends. The CDR3 is made up of 17 amino acids. As DNA, the CDR3 is TGTGCCAGCAGCGGCCGGACACCTGGGTATAGCAATCAGCCCCAGCATTTT. The encoded protein is CASSGRTPGYSNQPQHF.

This clonotype was detected a few times. This chain links TRBV4-3 with TRBJ2-7, with a possible D match to TRBD2 (7 bases). This CDR3 comprises 18 residues. CDR1 is LGHNA, CDR2 YSLEER, per germline. The V gene lost 0 bases and the J gene lost 4 bases, with 22 bases spanning the gap. The CDR3 nucleotides read TGCGCCAGCAGCCAAGATAGGGTTTGGGGGGGCGCAGTTTACGAGCAGTACTTC. As protein: CASSQDRVWGGAVYEQYF.

This sequence joins TRBV7-8 and TRBJ2-1, with D unresolved. CDR1 and CDR2 from the germline V gene are SGHVS and FQNEAQ. The CDR3 loop spans 13 amino acids. V was trimmed by 5 bases and J by 3 bases, leaving 8 bases between them. The CDR3 DNA sequence: TGTGCCAGCAGCACGGAACTCTACAATGAGCAGTTCTTC. As protein: CASSTELYNEQFF.

This clonotype was recorded at least ten times. This rearrangement joins TRBV9 to TRBJ2-1; D possibly corresponds to TRBD2 (5 bases). V dropped 3 bases and J dropped 0 bases, with 10 bases sitting between them. The CDR3 runs to 15 residues. The germline V gene has CDR1 SGDLS and CDR2 YYNGEE. CDR3 sequence: CASSESGSSYNEQFF. In DNA form, the CDR3 reads TGTGCCAGCAGCGAAAGCGGTAGCTCCTACAATGAGCAGTTCTTC.

The chain combines TRBV7-6 with TRBJ2-6, with D perhaps TRBD1 or TRBD2 (5 bases each). V was shortened by 5 bases and J by 2 bases, with 13 bases between the two germline ends. Germline assignment: CDR1 SGHVS and CDR2 FNYEAQ. The CDR3 contains 16 residues. CDR3 in amino acids: CASSPERGAGANVLTF. For the CDR3, the DNA is TGTGCCAGCAGCCCAGAACGGGGCGCTGGGGCCAACGTCCTGACTTTC.

This clonotype has more than one count but fewer than ten. The chain carries TRBV2 and TRBJ1-5; D not resolved. The CDR3 spans 13 residues. Germline CDR1 SNHLY, CDR2 FYNNEI. Trimming pared 8 bases from V and 7 bases from J, leaving 15 bases between. The CDR3 DNA is TGTGCCAGCTGGGGAGGAGGGTGGCAGCCCCAGCATTTT. This translates into CASWGGGWQPQHF. Full variable domain (outside the CDR3, taken from reference TRBV2 and TRBJ1-5): EPEVTQTPSHQVTQMGQEVILRCVPISNHLYFYWYRQILGQKVEFLVSFYNNEISEKSEIFDDQFSVERPDGSNFTLKIRSTKLEDSAMYFCASWGGGWQPQHFGDGTRLSIL.

This clonotype has at least ten counts. V and J are TRBV28 and TRBJ1-1; D call uncertain. The CDR3 has 12 amino acids. Germline V gene sequence: CDR1 MDHEN, CDR2 SYDVKM. The V end lost 3 bases, the J end lost 7 bases, and 9 bases lay between the germline ends. In DNA form, the CDR3 reads TGTGCCAGCAGTTTCGAGAACCTTGAAGCTTTCTTT. The encoded protein is CASSFENLEAFF.

Worth noting for this clonotype: Since no conserved phenylalanine or tryptophan closes the CDR3, a read error is the likely cause. J is TRBJ2-3 and V is TRBV5-1, with TRBD2 identical over 13 bases. This CDR3 region has 20 residues. Per the germline V gene, CDR1 is SGHRS and CDR2 is YFSETQ. The V and J ends lost 4 bases and 3 bases, in that order; junction bases with no gene match: 17. The CDR3 nucleotides are TGCGCCAGCAGCCAAGGACTAGCGGGAGAAGGCGTGTGGGGTACAGATACGCAGTATCTT. Translating gives CASSQGLAGEGVWGTDTQYL.

The gene calls are TRBV29-1 and TRBJ2-2; TRBD2 matches 9 bases. CDR3 size: 14 residues. V dropped 4 bases and J dropped 4; count of bases not matched to a gene: 4. The germline CDR1 and CDR2 sequences are SQVTM and ANQGSEA. This chain's CDR3 is CSVAAREGTGELFF. The CDR3 DNA reads TGCAGCGTTGCGGCGCGGGAGGGCACCGGGGAGCTGTTTTTT.

In its sample, this clonotype was seen many times. This chain links TRBV5-4 with TRBJ2-5; D gene uncertain. The V gene lost 1 base and the J gene lost 2 bases, with 9 bases spanning the gap. Germline V gene data show CDR1 as SGHNT and CDR2 as YYREEE (reference sequence). The CDR3 is made up of 14 amino acids. This CDR3 is CASSLKAPQETQYF. CDR3 sequence (DNA): TGTGCCAGCAGCTTGAAGGCCCCACAAGAGACCCAGTACTTC. Filled out from reference TRBV5-4 and TRBJ2-5, the complete variable domain reads ETGVTQSPTHLIKTRGQQVTLRCSSQSGHNTVSWYQQALGQGPQFIFQYYREEENGRGNFPPRFSGLQFPNYSSELNVNALELDDSALYLCASSLKAPQETQYFGPGTRLLVL.

This clonotype was observed many times. The J gene is TRBJ1-5, the V gene TRBV28; no clear D. The CDR3 consists of 15 residues. Trimming shortened V by 5 bases and J by 1 base, and 12 bases separated the two germline ends. The germline gives CDR1 MDHEN, CDR2 SYDVKM. The chain's CDR3 is CASSLRGWSNQPQHF. In DNA, the CDR3 is TGTGCCAGCAGTCTGCGGGGTTGGAGCAATCAGCCCCAGCATTTT.

V is TRBV24-1 and J is TRBJ2-1, with D uncertain. The CDR3 runs to 14 residues. Germline V lookup: CDR1 KGHDR, CDR2 SFDVKD. Trimming left V 2 bases short and J 6 bases short, with 10 bases between. CDR3 nucleotides: TGTGCCACCAGTGATTCTGCCCAGCTCAATGAGCAGTTCTTC. This translates into CATSDSAQLNEQFF.